These 16 T cell receptor delta chains share one sample of origin, sequenced in a study of γδ T cells in repeated Plasmodium falciparum infection (dated by TCRdb to the early 2020s). Vgamma9/Vdelta2+ and Vdelta2-negative gammadelta T cell populations were flow-sorted from peripheral blood mononuclear cells for bulk TCR repertoire analysis. Libraries were built with multiplex PCR. The sequencer listed for this sample is Illumina MiSeq. TCRdb reprocessed the public data with the CATT caller; entries with the same nucleotide sequence were combined afterwards. This sample gives tens of thousands of delta-chain clones in total; around 1.7% of them show up just once. Clones ranked in the top ten supply approximately 15% of the sample. Sequencing was done on a sample of gamma-delta T cells from blood. Receptors originate from a pool of human donors (malaria-infected and uninfected, not separated).

The J gene is TRDJ1, the V gene TRDV1; 11 bases are a match to TRDD3. Matching the DNA to germline supplied the J gene, which TCRdb does not give. This CDR3 has 18 residues. After removal of 3 bases from V and 3 bases from J, the junction contained 12 bases not matched to a gene. Germline V gives CDR1 TSWWSYY, CDR2 QGS. The CDR3 spells CALGDFYAGGYCPDKLIF. The CDR3 nucleotides are TGTGCTCTTGGGGACTTCTACGCTGGGGGATACTGCCCCGATAAACTCATCTTT.

In regard to this clone: The protein that TCRdb holds for this DNA derives from a much larger clone and differs from the translated DNA at residue 7, which likely indicates a read error; the protein shown here is translated from the DNA. The chain combines TRDV1 with TRDJ1; 10 bases map to TRDD3. The CDR3 covers 23 residues. Germline V gene sequence: CDR1 TSWWSYY, CDR2 QGS. The trim removed 3 bases at V and 3 bases at J, leaving 28 bases unmatched. CDR3 protein: CALGDHCYKYVRLGDKAADKLIF. In DNA, the CDR3 is TGTGCTCTTGGGGACCATTGCTACAAGTACGTCCGGCTGGGGGATAAGGCAGCCGATAAACTCATCTTT.

As concerns this clone: TCRdb's listed protein matches a much larger clone and diverges from this DNA's translation at residue 13, likely through a read error; the protein shown comes from the DNA. The chain employs TRDV1 and TRDJ1; 9 bases align to TRDD3. V dropped 6 bases and J dropped 1; count of bases not matched to a gene: 33. CDR1 and CDR2 from the germline V gene are TSWWSYY and QGS. The CDR3 consists of 24 residues. The CDR3, as DNA: TGTGCTCTTGGCCGATCAAAGATTCCTGCCTTCCTTTGGGGGATAGGAGGGGGCACCGATAAACTCATCTTT. This codes for CALGRSKIPAFLWGIGGGTDKLIF.

This clone was observed a handful of times. With a far larger clone one base away, a read error is the likely cause. Other DNA sequences of this sample code for an identical CDR3. The chain joins TRDV1 to TRDJ1, with a weak D call TRDD2 (6 bases). The germline V gene encodes CDR1 TSWWSYY and CDR2 QGS. This CDR3 spans 18 amino acids. CDR3 coding DNA: TGTGCTCTTGGGGAAGAATGTGAGCATGGCCTTCCGCCTGGGCGACTCATCTTC. It translates to CALGEECEHGLPPGRLIF.

This clone was recorded at least ten times. The protein recorded in TCRdb matches a much larger clone and deviates from this DNA's translation at residue 13, suggesting a read error; the protein here is obtained by translating the DNA. The V gene is TRDV1, the J gene TRDJ1; 7 bases match TRDD3. Germline V gene sequence: CDR1 TSWWSYY, CDR2 QGS. V trimming: 3 bases; J trimming: 3 bases; junction bases outside the gene matches: 16. The CDR3 sequence is 18 residues long. CDR3 protein: CALGEYPGISNYADKLIF. As DNA, the CDR3 is TGTGCTCTTGGGGAGTACCCGGGGATATCCAATTATGCCGATAAACTCATCTTT.

This clone is judged medium-sized. Different DNA sequences within this sample yield the same CDR3. The chain couples TRDV2 to TRDJ1, with D maybe TRDD3 (6 bases). CDR3 length: 17 amino acids. Germline CDR1 GEAIGNYY, CDR2 EKD. V dropped 5 bases and J dropped 0 bases, with 21 bases sitting between them. This CDR3 is CACGLLGLSEDTDKLIF. CDR3 bases: TGTGCCTGTGGATTACTGGGCCTGTCGGAGGACACCGATAAACTCATCTTT.

A few counts support this clone. TCRdb's entry gives the protein of a much larger clone, which mismatches this DNA's translation at residue 23, likely from a read error; the protein reported here is translated from the DNA. The V gene is TRDV1, the J gene TRDJ1, with TRDD3 matching 12 bases. Germline loops: CDR1 TSWWSYY, CDR2 QGS. The CDR3 spans 26 residues. The CDR3 bases are TGTGCTCTTGGGGAACTTCGATTCCTGGAACCCTACCGTCTGGGGGATACGGCCTGGTACACCGATGAACTCATCTTT. It codes for CALGELRFLEPYRLGDTAWYTDELIF.

Remarks on this clone: A read error is the likely source, as a far larger clone sits one nucleotide away. This same CDR3 is encoded by further DNA sequences in the sample. The chain joins TRDV1 to TRDJ1; D is ambiguous. From germline, CDR1 is TSWWSYY and CDR2 QGS. This CDR3 is built from 20 residues. V was clipped by 4 bases and J by 3 bases, with 30 bases between them. Here the CDR3 reads CALGVLFRHPRGPRADKLIF. In nucleotides, the CDR3 is TGTGCTCTTGGGGTATTATTCCGCCACCCCAGGGGTCCGAGGGCCGATAAACTCATCTTT.

A remark on this clone: A read error is possible here, since a much larger clone lies one base away. The V gene is TRDV2, the J gene TRDJ1, with D hard to call. The CDR3 contains 16 residues. V was trimmed by 0 bases and J by 2 bases, leaving 15 bases between them. Germline loops: CDR1 GEAIGNYY, CDR2 EKD. The chain's CDR3 is CACDTRSHGATDKLIF. CDR3 sequence (DNA): TGTGCCTGTGACACCCGCTCCCACGGGGCTACCGATAAACTCATCTTT.

This clone was found many times. This sample also contains other DNA sequences that code for the same CDR3. The chain is built from TRDV1 and TRDJ1; D ambiguous. Trimming removed 3 bases at V and 11 bases at J, with 19 bases between. Germline V lookup: CDR1 TSWWSYY, CDR2 QGS. This CDR3 is built from 14 residues. The DNA of the CDR3 is TGTGCTCTTGGGGATATATGTGCCCACCAGGGCCTCATCTTT. It translates to CALGDICAHQGLIF.

Only a few counts were recorded for this clone. A far larger clone differs by one base, so this is likely a read error. Other DNA sequences in the same sample also yield this CDR3. The rearrangement uses TRDV1 and TRDJ1, with unresolved D. The CDR3 extends over 14 amino acids. In germline, CDR1 is TSWWSYY, CDR2 QGS. Trimming left V 2 bases short and J 3 bases short, with 10 bases between. CDR3 nucleotides: TGTGCTCTTGGGGAAGAGGACAGGTCCGATAAACTCATCTTT. Translating it yields CALGEEDRSDKLIF.

Ten or more counts support this clone. The protein in TCRdb stems from a much larger clone and differs at residue 12 from this DNA's translation, likely a read error; here the protein is translated from the DNA. The chain has TRDV1 and TRDJ1, with TRDD3 identical over 13 bases. V lost 4 bases to trimming and J lost 0 bases; unmatched junction nucleotides: 14. The length of the CDR3 is 20 residues. The germline V gene has CDR1 TSWWSYY and CDR2 QGS. The CDR3 coding sequence is TGTGCTCTTGGGGTCAGGACTGGGGGATACGTACACCAAAACACCGATAAACTCATCTTT. Its translation is CALGVRTGGYVHQNTDKLIF.

This clone ranks as medium-sized. Sequence at one end of the junction differs from germline and may be a read error. The same CDR3 is also encoded by other DNA sequences in this sample. The J gene is TRDJ1, the V gene TRDV1, with a weak D call TRDD3 (6 bases). From germline, CDR1 is TSWWSYY and CDR2 QGS. The CDR3 spans 19 residues. CDR3 region: CAIGAFLLGGLPYTDKLIF. The CDR3, as DNA: TGTGCTATTGGGGCTTTCCTTTTGGGGGGACTACCGTACACCGATAAACTCATCTTT.

The J gene is TRDJ2, the V gene TRDV1; 11 bases map to TRDD3. No J gene was available from TCRdb, and it was assigned here by a germline match of the DNA. This CDR3 contains 23 residues. CDR1 TSWWSYY and CDR2 QGS come from the germline V gene. Germline trimming cut 1 base from V and 2 bases from J; bases unmatched to any gene: 21. CDR3 sequence (DNA): TGTGCTCTTGGGGAACAACTCCGGTACTGGGGGATAAGAAGGTTAGGGTTGACAGCACAACTCTTCTTT. This gives the protein CALGEQLRYWGIRRLGLTAQLFF.

This clone was picked up a small number of times. TCRdb's entry gives the protein of a much larger clone, which mismatches this DNA's translation at residue 19, likely from a read error; the protein reported here is translated from the DNA. The V gene is TRDV1, the J gene TRDJ1; 11 nucleotides agree with TRDD3. Trimming took 6 bases from V and 2 from J; bases not matched to a gene: 35. Per the germline V gene, CDR1 is TSWWSYY and CDR2 is QGS. This CDR3 is 25 amino acids long. In DNA, the CDR3 is TGTGCTCTTGGTTATCCCGGTAACCCTCTCTTCCAGCCTTGGGGGATACGCTCATGTACCGATAAACTCATCTTT. Protein product: CALGYPGNPLFQPWGIRSCTDKLIF.

By sample fraction, this clone is medium-sized. The same CDR3 can be traced to other DNA sequences in this sample. V gene TRDV1 combines with J gene TRDJ1, with D possibly matching TRDD3 (7 bases). Trimming removed 2 bases from V and 0 bases from J, with 25 bases in between. The CDR3 is 20 residues long. CDR1 TSWWSYY and CDR2 QGS come from the germline V gene. DNA of the CDR3: TGTGCTCTTGGGGAAGTGTCCTACGGGGTGGGGGAGCAATACACCGATAAACTCATCTTT. Encoded protein: CALGEVSYGVGEQYTDKLIF.